This T cell receptor beta chain appears in the sequencing data of a study of blood T cell repertoires in COVID-19 (TCRdb year 2020). About the investigation overall: Collaborator samples came from the United States, Italy and Spain and covered acute and convalescent phases of COVID-19. Subjects who had been exposed to COVID-19, were actively infected with it, or had recovered from it provided the deeply sampled blood TCRbeta repertoires that made up the dataset. The repertoires were made available in a free public database intended to serve as a resource for research on the immune response to SARS-CoV-2. Samples were obtained from the ongoing ImmuneRACE study (first 160 participants) and from 1,000 to 1,500 subjects provided by 6 global collaborators. Where available, HLA class I and class II types were obtained from metadata supplied by the sample provider rather than from assay-based typing. The sample metadata nearly always contained a de-identified subject ID, COVID-19 status, age in years and sex. The prospective study material was composed of cDNA or gDNA derived from T cells, B-cell-depleted T cells, or PBMCs.

The immunoSEQ Assay, a bias-controlled multiplex PCR, was used to amplify TCRbeta CDR3 regions from genomic DNA. The original methods were these. Nucleated cell counts per sample were estimated from amplification of reference gene primers within the assay. To quantify the absolute abundance of each unique TCRbeta CDR3 rearrangement, sequence reads were collapsed and filtered. For each sample, productive Simpson clonality was calculated by taking the square root of Simpson's diversity index across productive rearrangements. TCRdb carries this immuneACCESS record with in-frame sequences only. Its versions omit some clonotypes, under half of them owing to an unresolved V gene in the studies checked, with the rest unexplained. V and J calls plus clone size are reproduced from that table; the DNA served to infer D and trimming. The sample table records more than 70,000 clones; around nine tenths of these occur just once. The ten biggest clones cover less than 5% of the sample.

Worth noting for this clone: The clone's antigen remains unknown. No much larger clone is present one base from it, and per-base qualities are unavailable.

Each collaborating institution followed its own protocols to collect whole blood in K2EDTA tubes. Collaborator samples were shipped for TCRbeta analysis as frozen whole blood, isolated PBMCs, or DNA extracted from either sample type. Broader findings and caveats from the paper: How much clinical and demographic metadata was included differed by source and by participant, and the metadata was provided uncurated.

The sequence derives from a woman between 45 and 65 years old in a cohort sampled during active COVID-19. Source material: peripheral blood.

The CDR3 has the sequence CASSLGQLNTEAFF. The sequenced DNA is TGCGCCAGCAGTTTGGGACAGTTGAACACTGAAGCTTTCTTT. This chain is built from TRBV10-1 and TRBJ1-1, and 7 bases in between align with TRBD1. From the cysteine through the phenylalanine, the CDR3 covers 14 amino acids. Left in the record is the CDR3 DNA by itself, 42 bases read in frame from the first base. Unmatched junction bases come to 3, with V trimmed by 5 bases and J by 0 bases. CDR1 and CDR2 were assigned from the germline V gene (reference sequence) as WNHNN and SYGVQD.